Listed here are 13 T cell receptor beta chains from one sample, sequenced in a study of blood T cell repertoires in COVID-19. Assay used: immunoSEQ multiplex PCR; TCRdb lists only in-frame clones, some missing. The data show under 300,000 clones, approximately 88% seen once. Input material: PBMCs or T cells enriched from blood (not recorded which). These receptors were collected from a woman in her thirties or forties with acute COVID-19.

This chain uses TRBV5-4 with TRBJ2-7; D may be TRBD1 (5 bases). Trimming took off 3 bases at V and 4 bases at J, with 11 bases between the two ends. The germline CDR1 and CDR2 sequences are SGHNT and YYREEE (reference sequence). CDR3 size: 13 residues. The DNA of the CDR3 is TGTGCCAGCAGCTGGCAGGGTATGTACGAGCAGTACGTC. It specifies CASSWQGMYEQYV.

This clone has just one count. The chain is built from TRBV5-5 and TRBJ2-3, with TRBD2 matching 9 bases. The V segment lost 1 base and the J segment 6 bases; nucleotides outside the gene matches: 6. CDR3 length: 15 amino acids. Germline V lookup: CDR1 SGHKS, CDR2 YYEKEE (reference sequence). CDR3 amino acids: CASSLPSGASDTQYF. The CDR3 bases are TGTGCCAGCAGCTTGCCTAGCGGGGCCTCTGATACGCAGTATTTT.

This chain links TRBV12-3 or TRBV12-4 with TRBJ2-7; 8 nucleotides line up with TRBD1. This CDR3 has 13 residues. Trimming cost V 2 bases and J 4 bases; bases outside gene matches: 1. This CDR3 is CASSLRQGYEQYF. The DNA of the CDR3 is TGTGCCAGCAGTTTAAGACAGGGGTACGAGCAGTACTTC.

This chain uses TRBV29-1 with TRBJ2-1; a weak D match, TRBD2 (6 bases). Germline loops: CDR1 SQVTM, CDR2 ANQGSEA. The germline V and J ends were trimmed by 4 bases and 3 bases, with 10 bases remaining between them. The CDR3 has 13 amino acids. The CDR3 here is CSVGVGLYNEQFF. CDR3 DNA sequence: TGCAGCGTTGGGGTGGGACTCTACAATGAGCAGTTCTTC.

This CDR3 reads CASSYYEQYF. The CDR3 DNA reads TGTGCCAGCAGTTACTACGAGCAGTACTTC. The chain has TRBV2 and TRBJ2-7; D is ambiguous. This CDR3 comprises 10 residues. V lost 5 bases to trimming and J lost 3 bases, with 2 bases between them. The germline V gene encodes CDR1 SNHLY and CDR2 FYNNEI.

The chain recombines TRBV19 with TRBJ1-1; weak D call: TRBD1 (5 bases). CDR3 length equals 14 residues. Per the germline V gene, CDR1 is LNHDA and CDR2 is SQIVND (reference sequence). Trimming cost V 4 bases and J 0 bases, with 9 bases left between them. For the CDR3, the DNA is TGTGCCAGTAGTAAGGACACTCTGAACACTGAAGCTTTCTTT. Amino acids: CASSKDTLNTEAFF. The entire variable domain, with the rest obtained from reference TRBV19 and TRBJ1-1, is as follows: DGGITQSPKYLFRKEGQNVTLSCEQNLNHDAMYWYRQDPGQGLRLIYYSQIVNDFQKGDIAEGYSVSREKKESFPLTVTSAQKNPTAFYLCASSKDTLNTEAFFGQGTRLTVV.

This chain joins TRBV2 and TRBJ2-6; D is possibly TRBD1 (5 bases). V was pared by 3 bases and J by 0 bases, with 15 bases between. Germline loops: CDR1 SNHLY, CDR2 FYNNEI. This CDR3 comprises 18 residues. CDR3 sequence (DNA): TGTGCCAGCAGTGAGATCAGGGTGCTGCGCTCTGGGGCCAACGTCCTGACTTTC. Protein: CASSEIRVLRSGANVLTF.

V and J are TRBV30 and TRBJ1-4; no reliable D call. CDR3 length equals 15 residues. Germline loops: CDR1 GTSNPN, CDR2 SVGIG (reference sequence). The V gene lost 1 base and the J gene lost 3 bases, with 12 bases spanning the gap. The CDR3 is CAWSAEFRANEKLFF. In DNA form, the CDR3 reads TGTGCCTGGAGTGCAGAATTCCGGGCTAATGAAAAACTGTTTTTT.

The V gene is TRBV7-2, the J gene TRBJ1-1; 7 bases map to TRBD1. CDR3 size: 15 residues. The V gene's germline CDR1 is SGHTA and CDR2 FQGNSA. V was clipped by 1 base and J by 5 bases; unmatched bases: 7. The CDR3 region has the DNA TGTGCCAGCAGCTTAGTAGGGACAGAGAGTACTGAAGCTTTCTTT. This codes for CASSLVGTESTEAFF.

The CDR3 DNA is TGCGCCAGCAGTGGAGGGCAGTACGTC. Residues: CASSGGQYV. The V and J genes are TRBV5-1 and TRBJ2-7; a weak D match, TRBD2 (5 bases). CDR3 length equals 9 residues. Germline CDR1 and CDR2: SGHRS and YFSETQ. Trimming cost V 5 bases and J 9 bases, with 6 bases left between them.

This chain connects TRBV6-2 or TRBV6-3 to TRBJ2-7; the D is unclear. CDR1 and CDR2 from the germline V gene are MNHEY and SVGEGT. The CDR3 has 13 residues. V was pared by 2 bases and J by 1 base, with 6 bases between. CDR3 DNA: TGTGCCAGCAGTTACCCAGGTTCCTACGAGCAGTACGTC. It translates to CASSYPGSYEQYV.

CDR3 sequence: CASRTSLYSYNEQFF. As DNA, the CDR3 is TGTGCCAGCAGGACTAGCTTATACTCCTACAATGAGCAGTTCTTC. The chain carries TRBV28 and TRBJ2-1; 7 bases line up with TRBD2. The J segment lost 0 bases and the V segment lost 6 bases, leaving 5 bases of the junction unmatched. Germline V gene data show CDR1 as MDHEN and CDR2 as SYDVKM. There are 15 residues in the CDR3.

The chain is built from TRBV19 and TRBJ2-2; D may be TRBD1 (7 bases). The CDR3 sequence is 16 residues long. Trimming took off 6 bases at V and 6 bases at J, with 20 bases between the two ends. The V gene's germline CDR1 is LNHDA and CDR2 SQIVND (reference sequence). The CDR3 reads CASSFRRGRGPGELFF. As DNA, the CDR3 is TGTGCCAGTAGCTTCCGAAGGGGGCGGGGACCCGGGGAGCTGTTTTTT.